The sequence of this T cell receptor beta chain was determined in a study of patients and donors after allogeneic stem cell transplantation (dated by TCRdb to between 2020 and 2021). Reading the germline V gene gives CDR1 KGHSH and CDR2 LQKENI. V is reduced by 0 bases and J by 2 bases, leaving a spacing of 10 bases between them. The CDR3 starts with the cysteine, ends with the phenylalanine, and has 15 residues. The entry retains the CDR3 DNA only, 45 bases that are in frame from base 1. This clonotype was counted a few times. Its antigen is still unknown. No much larger clone is present one base from it, and per-base qualities are unavailable. The protocol used for the library was RT-PCR. The reads were generated on a NextSeq 550. Using fastp trimming at Q25 and MiXCR clonotype assembly, TCRdb reanalyzed the public sequencing data and kept in-frame beta chains. Each CDR3 protein appears once, grouped with its most common genes and DNA. The table for this sample lists about 200,000 distinct CDR3 sequences; 41% of them were counted only once. The top ten clonotypes cover approximately 30% of the sample.

The TCR was taken from a human donor who was either an allogeneic HSCT recipient or a stem cell or donor lymphocyte infusion donor (not recorded which). It is not recorded whose cells these are; they may come from a transplant donor. Sequencing was done on a sample of blood, either unsorted or a sorted T cell fraction (not recorded which). Rearrangement joined TRBV18 to TRBJ1-1; there is no confident call for the D gene. The DNA sequence is TGTGCCAGCTCACCACCCGCACAGCTTAACACTGAAGCTTTCTTT. This is translated as CASSPPAQLNTEAFF.